This record covers a single T cell receptor beta chain. The record originates from a study of T cell changes during pregnancy in multiple sclerosis. Looked up from germline, CDR1 is MNHEY and CDR2 is SVGAGI. Losses at the gene ends were 6 bases for V and 2 bases for J; bases not matched to a gene: 8. The CDR3 consists of 15 residues. Sequencing used immunoSEQ multiplex PCR; TCRdb keeps in-frame clones, though not all of them. The profile shows about 66,000 clones, over 75% of them singletons. Specimen: CD8+ T cells from peripheral blood mononuclear cells, collected before pregnancy. This TCR came from a female donor with multiple sclerosis, enrolled in a pregnancy study. The rearrangement links TRBV6-5 to TRBJ1-1, with 8 bases lining up with TRBD1. The CDR3 DNA reads TGTGCCAGCAGATTAGGGACAGGTTTAAACACTGAAGCTTTCTTT. This encodes CASRLGTGLNTEAFF.